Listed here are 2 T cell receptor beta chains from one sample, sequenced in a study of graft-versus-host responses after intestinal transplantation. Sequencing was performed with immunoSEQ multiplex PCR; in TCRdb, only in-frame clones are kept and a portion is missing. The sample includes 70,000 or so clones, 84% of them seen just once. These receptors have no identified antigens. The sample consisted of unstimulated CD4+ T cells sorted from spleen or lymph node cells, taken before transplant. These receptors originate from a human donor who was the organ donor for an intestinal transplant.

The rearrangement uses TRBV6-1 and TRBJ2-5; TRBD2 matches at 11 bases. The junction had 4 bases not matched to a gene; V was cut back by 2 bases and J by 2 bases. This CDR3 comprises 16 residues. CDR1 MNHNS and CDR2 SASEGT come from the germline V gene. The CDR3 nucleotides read TGTGCCAGCAGTGAATCGTTAGCGGGGGGGCAAGAGACCCAGTACTTC. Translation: CASSESLAGGQETQYF.

The CDR3, as DNA: TGTGCCAGCAGAACCCTGCCCGGAGGCGTGAACACTGAAGCTTTCTTT. Translated, it gives CASRTLPGGVNTEAFF. J is TRBJ1-1 and V is TRBV7-2; D is unclear. CDR3 size: 16 residues. Per germline, CDR1 SGHTA and CDR2 FQGNSA. Deletions cut 6 bases from V and 0 bases from J, with 17 bases between.